This T cell receptor (beta chain) was captured by sequencing in a study of blood T cell repertoires in COVID-19 (dated by TCRdb to about 2020). Some background on the complete study: The collaborator samples originated in the United States, Italy and Spain and spanned the acute and convalescent phases of COVID-19. Samples were obtained from the ongoing ImmuneRACE study (first 160 participants) and from 1,254 subjects provided by 6 global collaborators. Where HLA class I and class II types were available, the types were taken from metadata supplied by the sample provider, not from assay-based typing. The repertoires were released in a freely available public database intended as a resource for research on the immune response to SARS-CoV-2. The sample metadata nearly always contained a de-identified subject ID, COVID-19 status, age in years and sex. Subjects who had been exposed to COVID-19, were actively infected with it, or had recovered from it provided the deeply sampled blood TCRbeta repertoires that made up the dataset. The prospective study material was composed of cDNA or gDNA derived from T cells, B-cell-depleted T cells, or PBMCs. The paper as a whole reports these results and caveats: The amount of clinical and demographic metadata varied by source and participant and was provided uncurated.

TCRbeta CDR3 regions were amplified from genomic DNA using the immunoSEQ Assay, a bias-controlled multiplex PCR. The authors' pipeline ran thus. The number of nucleated cells in each sample was estimated by amplification of reference gene primers within the assay. To quantify the absolute abundance of each unique TCRbeta CDR3 rearrangement, sequence reads were collapsed and filtered. For each sample, productive Simpson clonality was calculated as the square root of Simpson's diversity index across productive rearrangements. TCRdb's version of the immuneACCESS table is confined to in-frame rearrangements and falls short of the full clone set. An unresolved V gene accounts for under half of the shortfall where checked; the remainder is of unknown origin. Clonal size and the V and J genes are those of that table, whereas D and trimming came from the DNA. Recorded for this sample are around 170,000 clones; roughly four fifths of them occurred a single time. The top ten hold 6% to 7% of the sample.

Each collaborating institution followed its own protocols to collect whole blood in K2EDTA tubes. Collaborator samples were shipped for TCRbeta analysis as frozen whole blood, isolated PBMCs, or DNA extracted from either sample type. V and J lose 11 bases and 2 bases, and a span of 15 bases separates them. The CDR3, from cysteine to phenylalanine, totals 14 residues. CDR3 DNA is the only sequence kept; it has 42 bases, read in frame from the first base. CDR1 is given as SEHNR and CDR2 as FQNEAQ, both from the germline V gene (reference sequence). A note on this clone: Its antigen is still unknown. No base qualities exist here, and no much larger clone lies one base off it.

This sequence was found in a woman between 35 and 50 years old with acute or convalescent COVID-19. The specimen sequenced was peripheral blood. The V gene is TRBV7-9 and the J gene is TRBJ2-2, and perhaps TRBD1 as D gene, on 6 matching bases. The CDR3 amino acid sequence is: CARNPDSNTGELFF. The DNA reads TGTGCCCGGAACCCGGACAGCAACACCGGGGAGCTGTTTTTT.